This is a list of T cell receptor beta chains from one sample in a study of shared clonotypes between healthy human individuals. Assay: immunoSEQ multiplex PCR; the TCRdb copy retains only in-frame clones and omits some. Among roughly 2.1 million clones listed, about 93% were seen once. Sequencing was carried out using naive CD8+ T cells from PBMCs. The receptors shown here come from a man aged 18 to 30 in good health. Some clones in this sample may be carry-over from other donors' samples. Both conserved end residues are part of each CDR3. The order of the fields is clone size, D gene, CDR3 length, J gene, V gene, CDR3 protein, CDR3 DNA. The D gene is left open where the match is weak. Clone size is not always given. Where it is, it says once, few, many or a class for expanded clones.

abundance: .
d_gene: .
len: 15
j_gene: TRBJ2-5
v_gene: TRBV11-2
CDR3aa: CASSLSGGGEETQYF
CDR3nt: TGTGCCAGCAGCTTATCTGGTGGGGGAGAAGAGACCCAGTACTTC

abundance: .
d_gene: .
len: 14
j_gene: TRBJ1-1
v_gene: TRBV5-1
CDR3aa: CASSLGRGNTEAFF
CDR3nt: TGCGCCAGCAGCTTGGGCAGGGGGAACACTGAAGCTTTCTTT

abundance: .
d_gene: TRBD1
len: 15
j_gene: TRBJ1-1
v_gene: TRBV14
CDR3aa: CASSDRTGGSTEAFF
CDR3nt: TGTGCCAGCAGCGATCGGACAGGGGGTTCCACTGAAGCTTTCTTT

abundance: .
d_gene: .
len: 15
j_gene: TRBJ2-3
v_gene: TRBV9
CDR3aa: CASSVEIGVSDTQYF
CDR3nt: TGTGCCAGCAGCGTAGAAATAGGTGTGTCAGATACGCAGTATTTT

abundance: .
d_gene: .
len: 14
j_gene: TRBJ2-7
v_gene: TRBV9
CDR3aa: CASSVGGQGREQYF
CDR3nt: TGTGCCAGCAGCGTAGGAGGTCAGGGTCGCGAGCAGTACTTC

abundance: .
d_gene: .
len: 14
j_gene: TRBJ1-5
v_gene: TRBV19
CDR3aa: CASTPGEGNQPQHF
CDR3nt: TGTGCCAGTACCCCGGGGGAGGGCAATCAGCCCCAGCATTTT

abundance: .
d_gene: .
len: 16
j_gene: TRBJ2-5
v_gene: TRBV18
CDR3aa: CASSSTRALGQETQYF
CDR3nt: TGTGCCAGCTCATCCACAAGGGCCCTTGGCCAAGAGACCCAGTACTTC

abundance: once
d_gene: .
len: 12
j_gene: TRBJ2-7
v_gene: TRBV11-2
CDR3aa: CASSLGGHEQYF
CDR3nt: TGTGCCAGCAGCTTAGGGGGCCACGAGCAGTACTTC

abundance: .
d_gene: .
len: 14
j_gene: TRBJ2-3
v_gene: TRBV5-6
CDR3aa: CASSLKGFADTQYF
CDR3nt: TGTGCCAGCAGCTTGAAAGGGTTCGCAGATACGCAGTATTTT

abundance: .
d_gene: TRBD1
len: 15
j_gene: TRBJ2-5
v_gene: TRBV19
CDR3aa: CASSRDRGPKETQYF
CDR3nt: TGTGCCAGTAGCAGGGACAGGGGCCCAAAAGAGACCCAGTACTTC

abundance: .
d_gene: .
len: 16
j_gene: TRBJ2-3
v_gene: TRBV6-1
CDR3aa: CASSEFGGARTDTQYF
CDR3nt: TGTGCCAGCAGTGAATTTGGGGGGGCCCGCACAGATACGCAGTATTTT

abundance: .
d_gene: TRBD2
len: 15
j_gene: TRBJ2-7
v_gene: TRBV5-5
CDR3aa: CASSLAGLVAYEQYF
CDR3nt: TGTGCCAGCAGCCTAGCGGGACTCGTAGCCTACGAGCAGTACTTC

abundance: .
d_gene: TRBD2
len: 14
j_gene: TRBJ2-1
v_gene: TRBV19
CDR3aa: CASRAGGTQNEQFF
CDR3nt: TGTGCCAGTAGGGCGGGAGGGACACAGAATGAGCAGTTCTTC

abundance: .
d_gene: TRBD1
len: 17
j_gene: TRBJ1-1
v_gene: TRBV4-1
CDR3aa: CASSPMGTGGSNTEAFF
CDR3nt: TGCGCCAGCAGCCCAATGGGGACAGGGGGCTCGAACACTGAAGCTTTCTTT

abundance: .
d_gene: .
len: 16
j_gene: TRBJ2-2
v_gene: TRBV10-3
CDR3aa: CAISESMATVTGELFF
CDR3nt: TGTGCCATCAGTGAGTCAATGGCGACAGTAACCGGGGAGCTGTTTTTT

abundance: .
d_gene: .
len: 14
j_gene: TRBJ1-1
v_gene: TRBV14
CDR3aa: CASSSFGRATEAFF
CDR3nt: TGTGCCAGCAGCTCTTTCGGGAGGGCCACTGAAGCTTTCTTT

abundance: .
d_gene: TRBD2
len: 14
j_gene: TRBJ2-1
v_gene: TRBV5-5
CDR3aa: CASSLGLAGNEQFF
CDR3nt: TGTGCCAGCAGCCTTGGACTAGCGGGCAATGAGCAGTTCTTC

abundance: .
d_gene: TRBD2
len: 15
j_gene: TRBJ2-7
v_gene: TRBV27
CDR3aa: CASSTGTRGTYEQYF
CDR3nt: TGTGCCAGCAGTACCGGGACTAGGGGGACCTACGAGCAGTACTTC

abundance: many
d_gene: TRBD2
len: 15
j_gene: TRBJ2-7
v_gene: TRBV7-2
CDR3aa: CASSLDGRGVDEQYF
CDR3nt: TGTGCCAGCAGCTTAGACGGGAGGGGCGTGGACGAGCAGTACTTC

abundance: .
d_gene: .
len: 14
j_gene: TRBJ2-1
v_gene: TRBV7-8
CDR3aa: CASSLAGAYNEQFF
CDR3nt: TGTGCCAGCAGCTTAGCGGGGGCCTACAATGAGCAGTTCTTC

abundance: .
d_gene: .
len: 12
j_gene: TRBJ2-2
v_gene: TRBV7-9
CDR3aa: CASSLARGELFF
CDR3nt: TGTGCCAGCAGCTTAGCACGTGGCGAGCTGTTTTTT

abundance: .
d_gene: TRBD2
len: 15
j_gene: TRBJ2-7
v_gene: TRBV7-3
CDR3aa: CASSLIGGSDYEQYF
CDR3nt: TGTGCCAGCAGCTTAATCGGCGGGAGCGACTACGAGCAGTACTTC

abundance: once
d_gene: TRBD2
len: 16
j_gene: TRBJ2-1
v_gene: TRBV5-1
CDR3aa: CASSGPKVAGANEQFF
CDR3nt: TGCGCCAGCAGCGGGCCTAAAGTGGCGGGAGCCAATGAGCAGTTCTTC